This TCR beta chain is from a study of glioma-infiltrating T cells after dendritic cell vaccination. Across the whole study: Treatment, given 2003 to 2012, was autologous tumor lysate-pulsed dendritic cell vaccination.

The CDR3 is 15 amino acids. Germline trimming cut 5 bases from V and 4 bases from J; bases unmatched to any gene: 6. CDR1 and CDR2 from the germline V gene are SGHNT and YYREEE (reference sequence). Input was 1.5 to 2.5 ug genomic DNA, or all available if less. Amplification used 60 V beta primers and 13 J beta primers. Some clones are missing from TCRdb's copy, which holds only in-frame ones; the method was immunoSEQ multiplex PCR. Among tens of thousands of clones listed, about 84% were seen once. The sequencing used blood, collected before dendritic cell vaccination. This chain connects TRBV5-4 to TRBJ2-5; 12 bases align to TRBD2. The clonotype originates from a human donor with glioblastoma. The chain's CDR3 is CASRHPGLAGETQYF. CDR3 DNA: TGTGCCAGCAGACACCCGGGACTAGCGGGAGAGACCCAGTACTTC.